This TCR beta chain was sequenced during a study of cytotoxic CD8 clonotypes in ibrutinib-treated CLL. Study information: The average sample held roughly 250,000 productive templates and 91,000 or so productive rearrangements.

Depths of 1 in 200,000 to 1 in 1 million T cells were the sequencing target. Assay used: immunoSEQ multiplex PCR; TCRdb lists only in-frame clones, some missing. The sample records about 140,000 clones, around 84% being singletons. Between the trimmed V and J ends, which lost 5 bases and 4 bases, there was a span of 14 bases. Germline V lookup: CDR1 GTSNPN, CDR2 SVGIG (reference sequence). CDR3 length: 14 residues. Study-level results: Clonality went up at the time of ibrutinib response, stayed stable in sustained remission, and later dropped back toward its baseline level at progression.

Worth noting for this clone: Its target is not known.

Sample: PBMCs, taken after 36 months of ibrutinib treatment. This chain connects TRBV30 to TRBJ1-4; the D gene is possibly TRBD1 (6 bases). The TCR sequence derives from a human donor with chronic lymphocytic leukemia. CDR3 bases: TGTGCCTGGGAGAGAACAGGGAATAATGAAAAACTGTTTTTT. Its protein product is CAWERTGNNEKLFF.